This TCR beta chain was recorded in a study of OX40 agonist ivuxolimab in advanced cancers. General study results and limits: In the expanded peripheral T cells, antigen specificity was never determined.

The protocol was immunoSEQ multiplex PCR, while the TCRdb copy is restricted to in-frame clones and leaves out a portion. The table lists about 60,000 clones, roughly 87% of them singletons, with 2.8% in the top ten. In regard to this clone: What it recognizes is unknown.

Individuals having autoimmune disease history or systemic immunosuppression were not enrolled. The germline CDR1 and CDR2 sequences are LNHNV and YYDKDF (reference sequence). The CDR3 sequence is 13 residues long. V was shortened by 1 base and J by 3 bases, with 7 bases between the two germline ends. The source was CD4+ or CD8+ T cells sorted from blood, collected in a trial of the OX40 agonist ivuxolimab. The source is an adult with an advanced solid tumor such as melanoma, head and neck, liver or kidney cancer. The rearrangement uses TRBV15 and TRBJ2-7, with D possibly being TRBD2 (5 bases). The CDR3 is CATSRGGLYEQYF. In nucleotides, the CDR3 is TGTGCCACCAGCAGAGGAGGGCTCTACGAGCAGTACTTC. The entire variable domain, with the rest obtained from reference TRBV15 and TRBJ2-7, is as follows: DAMVIQNPRYQVTQFGKPVTLSCSQTLNHNVMYWYQQKSSQAPKLLFHYYDKDFNNEADTPDNFQSRRPNTSFCFLDIRSPGLGDTAMYLCATSRGGLYEQYFGPGTRLTVT.